This is a list of T cell receptor beta chains from one sample in a study of control samples from healthy donors and cancer patients. Using immunoSEQ multiplex PCR, the repertoire was profiled, and TCRdb retains in-frame clones only, with some absent. Here the sample spans 130,000 to 150,000 clones, 85% to 95% being singletons. The sequencing input was PBMCs. The receptor source for this set is a man aged 55-75 years with colorectal cancer. Both conserved end residues are part of each CDR3. The D gene is left open where the match is weak. Size tells how often a clone was seen (once, few, many) or the class of an expanded clone, and some rows leave it out.

V	J	size	D	DNA	CDR3
TRBV30	TRBJ1-1	NA	NA	TGTGCCTGGAGTGTACTCGGGGGGAACACTGAAGCTTTCTTT	CAWSVLGGNTEAFF
TRBV21-1	TRBJ2-5	NA	NA	TGTGCCAGCAGCCAAAGGGGGGACATGAGAGGAGAGACCCAGTACTTC	CASSQRGDMRGETQYF
TRBV5-1	TRBJ1-6	NA	TRBD1	TGCGCCAGCAGCGCCGGACAGGGGACGGCGCCCCTCCACTTT	CASSAGQGTAPLHF
TRBV5-8	TRBJ1-6	NA	TRBD1	TGTGCCAGCACCCTTGGGACAGGCGGTTCACCCCTCCACTTT	CASTLGTGGSPLHF
TRBV18	TRBJ2-1	once	NA	TGTGCCAGCTCACCTCCCATGGGGGGTGAGCAGTTCTTC	CASSPPMGGEQFF
TRBV9	TRBJ1-2	NA	NA	TGTGCCAGCAGCGTAGCAGGGTTCTATGGCTACACCTTC	CASSVAGFYGYTF
TRBV5-1	TRBJ1-5	once	NA	TGCGCCAGCAGCTTGGATGGGGGGCGTCAGCCCCAGCATTTT	CASSLDGGRQPQHF
TRBV9	TRBJ2-2	NA	NA	TGTGCCAGCAGCACCCAGGGGGGTCGTAGCACCGGGGAGCTGTTTTTT	CASSTQGGRSTGELFF
TRBV5-1	TRBJ1-4	NA	NA	TGCGCCAGCAGCGGGGACAATGCCGAAAAACTGTTTTTT	CASSGDNAEKLFF
TRBV6-1	TRBJ2-6	NA	TRBD1	TGTGCCAGCAGTGACCAGGACAGGGCCGGAGGGGCCAACGTCCTGACTTTC	CASSDQDRAGGANVLTF
TRBV30	TRBJ1-6	NA	NA	TGTGCCTGTCGACGGAGCTCCTATAATTCACCCCTCCACTTT	CACRRSSYNSPLHF